A single sample is the source of the 4 T cell receptor beta chains below, sequenced in a study of T-cell reconstitution after alpha-beta-depleted transplantation in children. Construction of the TCRbeta library involved unique molecular identifiers. In TCRdb, the PCR reads were re-called with MiXCR into one record per CDR3 protein. The profile shows some 600,000 distinct CDR3 sequences, approximately 13% of them singletons. The sequences come from PBMCs, mostly from graft donor cells, collected 360 days after TCRalphabeta/CD19-depleted stem cell transplant. The receptors were sampled from a male patient between 10 and 17 years old who had a stem cell transplant for acute myeloid leukemia, so the T cells may come from the graft donor.

This clonotype was observed a few times. The V and J genes are TRBV12-3 or TRBV12-4 and TRBJ2-7; 12 nucleotides agree with TRBD2. V lost 5 bases, J lost 3 bases, and 5 bases stayed unmatched. This CDR3 contains 15 residues. The CDR3 reads CASSTLAGGYYEQYF. Here the CDR3 DNA reads TGTGCCAGCAGTACCCTAGCGGGAGGGTACTACGAGCAGTACTTC.

V is TRBV4-3 and J is TRBJ2-3; TRBD2 matches at 9 bases. Per the germline V gene, CDR1 is LGHNA and CDR2 is YSLEER. V dropped 1 base and J dropped 5; count of bases not matched to a gene: 7. The CDR3 length is 16 residues. The CDR3 nucleotides are TGCGCCAGCAGCCAAGGAGGCGGGAGGGCCTTAGATACGCAGTATTTT. This encodes CASSQGGGRALDTQYF.

This clonotype was observed a few times. The chain is built from TRBV29-1 and TRBJ2-5; 10 positions match TRBD2. The V and J ends lost 3 bases and 4 bases, in that order; junction bases with no gene match: 8. The CDR3 runs 15 residues. Germline V gene sequence: CDR1 SQVTM, CDR2 ANQGSEA. CDR3 in DNA: TGCAGCGTTGAGAAAGGACTAGCGGTCCGAGAGACCCAGTACTTC. Translating it yields CSVEKGLAVRETQYF.

The chain couples TRBV29-1 to TRBJ2-2; 10 bases map to TRBD1. The J segment lost 5 bases and the V segment lost 4 bases, leaving 1 base of the junction unmatched. This CDR3 comprises 13 residues. Germline V gives CDR1 SQVTM, CDR2 ANQGSEA. CDR3 in amino acids: CSVGTGGTGELFF. The CDR3, as DNA: TGCAGCGTTGGGACAGGGGGGACCGGGGAGCTGTTTTTT.